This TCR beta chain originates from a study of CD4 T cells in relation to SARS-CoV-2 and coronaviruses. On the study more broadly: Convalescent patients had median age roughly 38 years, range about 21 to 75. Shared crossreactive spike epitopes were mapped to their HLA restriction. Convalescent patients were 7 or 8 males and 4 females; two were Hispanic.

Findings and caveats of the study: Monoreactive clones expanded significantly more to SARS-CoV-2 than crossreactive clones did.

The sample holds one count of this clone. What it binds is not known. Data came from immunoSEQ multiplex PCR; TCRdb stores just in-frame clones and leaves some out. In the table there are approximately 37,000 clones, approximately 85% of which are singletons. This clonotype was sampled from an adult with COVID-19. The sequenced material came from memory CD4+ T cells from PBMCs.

CDR3 residues: CASSLASGLAGGEQFF. CDR3 sequence (DNA): TGTGCCAGCAGCTTGGCCTCTGGACTAGCGGGAGGCGAGCAGTTCTTC. The chain links TRBV5-5 to TRBJ2-1, with 14 bases that match TRBD2. The CDR3 sequence is 16 residues long. Germline V gene data show CDR1 as SGHKS and CDR2 as YYEKEE (reference sequence). The trim removed 0 bases at V and 10 bases at J, leaving 6 bases unmatched.